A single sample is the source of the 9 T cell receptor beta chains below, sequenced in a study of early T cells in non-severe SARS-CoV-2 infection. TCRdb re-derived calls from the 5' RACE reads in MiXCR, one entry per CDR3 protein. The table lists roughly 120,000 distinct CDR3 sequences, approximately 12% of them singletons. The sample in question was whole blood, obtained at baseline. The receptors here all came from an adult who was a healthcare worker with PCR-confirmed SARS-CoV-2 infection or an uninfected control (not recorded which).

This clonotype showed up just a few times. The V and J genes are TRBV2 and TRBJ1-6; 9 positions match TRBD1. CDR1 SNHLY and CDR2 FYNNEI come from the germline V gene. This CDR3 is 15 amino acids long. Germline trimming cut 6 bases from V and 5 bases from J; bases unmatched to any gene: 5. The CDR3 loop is CASSRDRVHNSPLHF. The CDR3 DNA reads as TGTGCCAGCAGCCGGGACAGGGTCCATAATTCACCCCTCCACTTT.

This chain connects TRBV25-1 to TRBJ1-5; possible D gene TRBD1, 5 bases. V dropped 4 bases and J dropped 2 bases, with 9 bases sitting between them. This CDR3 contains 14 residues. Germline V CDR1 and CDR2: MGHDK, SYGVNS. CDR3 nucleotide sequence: TGTGCCAGCAGTGCGGGGGAAGGCAATCAGCCCCAGCATTTT. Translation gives CASSAGEGNQPQHF.

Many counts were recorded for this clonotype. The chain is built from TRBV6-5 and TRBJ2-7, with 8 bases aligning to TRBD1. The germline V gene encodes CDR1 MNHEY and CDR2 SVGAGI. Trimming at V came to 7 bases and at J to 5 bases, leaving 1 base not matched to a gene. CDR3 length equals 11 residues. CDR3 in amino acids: CASTGGNEQYF. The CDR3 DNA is TGTGCCAGCACAGGGGGCAACGAGCAGTACTTC.

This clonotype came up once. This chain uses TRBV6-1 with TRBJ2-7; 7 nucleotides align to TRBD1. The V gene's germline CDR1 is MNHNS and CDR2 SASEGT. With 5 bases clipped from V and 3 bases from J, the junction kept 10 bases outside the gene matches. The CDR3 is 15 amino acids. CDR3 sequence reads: CASSQTGTVLYEQYF. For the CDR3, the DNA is TGTGCCAGCAGTCAAACCGGGACAGTCCTCTACGAGCAGTACTTC.

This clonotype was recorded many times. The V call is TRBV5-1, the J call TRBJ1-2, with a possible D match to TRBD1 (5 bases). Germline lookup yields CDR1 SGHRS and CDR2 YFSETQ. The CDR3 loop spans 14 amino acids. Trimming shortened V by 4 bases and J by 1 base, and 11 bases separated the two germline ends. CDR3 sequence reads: CASSDSDFNYGYTF. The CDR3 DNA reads TGCGCCAGCAGCGACAGCGATTTTAACTATGGCTACACCTTC.

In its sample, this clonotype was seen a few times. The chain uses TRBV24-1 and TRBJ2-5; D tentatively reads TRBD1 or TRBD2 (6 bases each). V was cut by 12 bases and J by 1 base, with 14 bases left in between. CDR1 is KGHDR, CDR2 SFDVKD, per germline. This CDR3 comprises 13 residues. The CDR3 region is CASSRGAQETQYF. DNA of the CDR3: TGTGCCTCCTCGAGGGGGGCCCAAGAGACCCAGTACTTC.

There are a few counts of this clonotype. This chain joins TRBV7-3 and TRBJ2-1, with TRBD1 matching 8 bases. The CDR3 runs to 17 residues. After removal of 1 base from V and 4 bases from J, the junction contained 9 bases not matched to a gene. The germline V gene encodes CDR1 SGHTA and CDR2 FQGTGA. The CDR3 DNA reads TGTGCCAGCAGCTTAATCGACAGGGGCCGAATATACAATGAGCAGTTCTTC. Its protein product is CASSLIDRGRIYNEQFF.

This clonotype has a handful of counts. CDR3 residues: CASSLETYEQYF. CDR3 nucleotides: TGTGCCAGCAGTTTAGAGACCTACGAGCAGTACTTC. V gene TRBV12-3 or TRBV12-4 combines with J gene TRBJ2-7; D remains unclear. The CDR3 has 12 residues. V was trimmed by 1 base and J by 2 bases, leaving 3 bases between them.

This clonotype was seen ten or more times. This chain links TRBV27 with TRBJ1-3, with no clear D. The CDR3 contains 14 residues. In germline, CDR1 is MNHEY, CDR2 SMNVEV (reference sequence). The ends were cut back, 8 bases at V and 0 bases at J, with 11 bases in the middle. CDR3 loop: CASAGGYSGNTIYF. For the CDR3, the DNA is TGTGCCAGCGCCGGCGGATACTCTGGAAACACCATATATTTT.